The entry below gives a single TCR beta chain sequence along with its context. Its antigen is unidentified. This specimen comes from a study of T cell repertoires in cytomegalovirus infection. TCRdb re-called the reads with MiXCR, one entry per CDR3 protein. The sample has about 830,000 distinct CDR3 sequences, approximately 32% seen once. CDR3 length equals 12 residues. The germline CDR1 and CDR2 sequences are SNHLY and FYNNEI. With 10 bases removed from V and 8 bases from J, the gap between germline ends came to 17 bases. V usage is TRBV2 and J usage is TRBJ1-2, with D perhaps TRBD1 (5 bases). This TCR derives from a human donor in good health (CMV status not recorded). Some clones in this sample may be carry-over from other donors' samples. The sequencing here drew on cultured CD8+ T cells from PBMCs, taken from culture after CMV antigen stimulation. The CDR3 spells CATVGRGWGYTF. In DNA form, the CDR3 reads TGTGCCACCGTAGGACGGGGCTGGGGCTACACCTTC.